This note documents a single TCR beta chain sequence. The antigen this receptor binds is unknown. The sample holds no much larger clone one base away, and base qualities are not on file. The CDR3 starts with the cysteine, ends with the phenylalanine, and has 16 residues. The retained sequence is limited to the CDR3, 48 bases, with the frame set at the first base. CDR1 is given as SEHNR and CDR2 as FQNEAQ, both from the germline V gene (reference sequence). V loses 7 bases, J loses 2 bases, and the germline ends lie 19 bases apart. This entry belongs to a study of quantifying T cell responses using KT2 cells (dated by TCRdb to 2017 to 2019). In terms of the full investigation: RNA was DNase-treated and reverse transcribed with TCR alpha and beta constant-region primers, mostly using SuperScript III. The efficiency of the T4 ligation step under optimum conditions was estimated to be above 9.5%. PCR2 was performed as a SYBR Green qPCR and was stopped at a predetermined fluorescence threshold so that over-amplification was avoided.

Libraries came from UMI-ligation and nested PCR. Using T4 RNA ligase 1, a single-stranded oligonucleotide bearing the Illumina SP2 sequence plus a UMI was ligated onto the 3' end of the cDNA. PCR1 ran approximately 4 cycles (98°C 15 s, 69°C 30 s, 72°C 40 s); the beta primer was an equimolar mix of RC1.1 and RC1.2 covering TRBC1 and TRBC2. Starting at PCR2, TCR alpha and beta chains were handled separately, and sample indices and Illumina adaptors were added. The UMI was composed of 12 random nucleotides, arranged as two hexamers separated by a spacer, and was positioned after an 8-base spacer. Libraries were sequenced on an Illumina MiSeq using v2 2x251 paired-end chemistry, with more than 9 samples typically included per run. PhiX DNA was added at about 5-7.5% to each sequencing library so that diversity was increased. The authors' pipeline ran thus. bcl2fastq converted raw reads to FASTQ, and Demultiplexor demultiplexed the reads by dual indices. V and J genes were assigned by Decombinator through tag matching, with a single base-pair mismatch permitted. Collapsinator used UMIs to correct both sequencing errors and frequency errors arising from PCR heterogeneity. CDR3Translator converted Decombinator identifiers into nucleotide sequence, translated that sequence into amino acids, and extracted CDR3 based on C- and N-terminal motifs. Each distinct KT2 TCR was counted as one cluster of KT2 sequences that shared a single unique molecular identifier. The public reads were reprocessed in TCRdb via fastp at Q25 and MiXCR, keeping in-frame beta chains. Each entry merges the rows of one CDR3 protein and shows their most common DNA and genes. The V and J calls were not made by the authors but by TCRdb's processing. Recorded for this sample are 39,000 or so distinct CDR3 sequences; about a sixth of them occurred a single time. The leading ten clones occupy less than 45% of the sample.

General study outcomes and caveats: Saturation in the detection of KT2 sequences was observed at very high KT2 spike-in numbers. The study did not include a side-by-side comparison of this pipeline with other TCR sequencing techniques. Over several orders of magnitude, the number of KT2 alpha and beta sequences rose linearly with the number of KT2 cells put in. Even at the lowest spike-in tested, roughly one KT2 cell per 100,000 PBMC, KT2 sequences were still detected.

Known numbers of KT2, a T cell clone whose TCR had been sequenced previously, were spiked into unfractionated PBMC to test the sensitivity and accuracy of the pipeline. KT2 cells were mixed with a fixed number of PBMC to create a range of KT2-to-PBMC ratios. Sequencing input: PBMCs spiked with cells of the T cell clone KT2. This receptor was identified in a human donor. This sequence uses TRBV7-9 and TRBJ2-3; a weak D assignment points to TRBD2 (5 bases agree). The nucleotide sequence is TGTGCCAGCACCCTCGTTCCCAGCGGATTCACAGATACGCAGTATTTT. Its translation reads: CASTLVPSGFTDTQYF.